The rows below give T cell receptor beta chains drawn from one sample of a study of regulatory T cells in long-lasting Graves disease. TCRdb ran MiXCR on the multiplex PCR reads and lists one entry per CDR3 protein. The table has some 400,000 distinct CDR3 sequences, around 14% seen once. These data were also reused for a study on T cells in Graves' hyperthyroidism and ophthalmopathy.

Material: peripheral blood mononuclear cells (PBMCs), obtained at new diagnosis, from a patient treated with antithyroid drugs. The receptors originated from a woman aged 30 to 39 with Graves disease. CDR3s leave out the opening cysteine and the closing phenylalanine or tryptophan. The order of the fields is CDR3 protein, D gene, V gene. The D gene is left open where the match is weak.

CDR3 protein: ASSHWGEQETQY
D gene: .
V gene: TRBV12-3/TRBV12-4

CDR3 protein: ASSRGTAATNEKLF
D gene: TRBD1
V gene: TRBV5-1

CDR3 protein: ATRGQGANTEAF
D gene: TRBD1
V gene: TRBV24-1

CDR3 protein: ASSYYPSGSNPSYNEQF
D gene: TRBD2
V gene: TRBV6-5

CDR3 protein: ATSSGRYDEQF
D gene: TRBD2
V gene: TRBV15

CDR3 protein: ASGGDTAEKLF
D gene: .
V gene: TRBV2

CDR3 protein: SARSGTGGNQPQH
D gene: TRBD1
V gene: TRBV20-1

CDR3 protein: ASSTRPGTAQETQY
D gene: TRBD1
V gene: TRBV7-9

CDR3 protein: ASSMRGGDTGELF
D gene: .
V gene: TRBV19

CDR3 protein: ATSRDPPTSNGYT
D gene: .
V gene: TRBV15

CDR3 protein: ASSEWQGNQPQH
D gene: .
V gene: TRBV2

CDR3 protein: ASTWGGSNQPQH
D gene: .
V gene: TRBV12-3/TRBV12-4

CDR3 protein: ATSDLLGGGYT
D gene: .
V gene: TRBV24-1

CDR3 protein: ASSPLSLAGGPDNEQF
D gene: TRBD2
V gene: TRBV28

CDR3 protein: ASSLAGWIDTQY
D gene: TRBD2
V gene: TRBV5-1

CDR3 protein: SARGAGVMNTEAF
D gene: .
V gene: TRBV20-1

CDR3 protein: ASMEGRLGNYGYT
D gene: .
V gene: TRBV13

CDR3 protein: SDSSKDRSRPYGYT
D gene: TRBD1
V gene: TRBV29-1

CDR3 protein: ASSFQKGGSSPLH
D gene: .
V gene: TRBV27

CDR3 protein: ASSSGQGVDTIY
D gene: TRBD1
V gene: TRBV5-6

CDR3 protein: ASSRGRIGGEEQF
D gene: TRBD2
V gene: TRBV7-8

CDR3 protein: ASSQGTGVGYT
D gene: TRBD1
V gene: TRBV4-1

CDR3 protein: ASRTQSYEQY
D gene: .
V gene: TRBV2

CDR3 protein: ASGTGGGNQPQH
D gene: TRBD1
V gene: TRBV4-2

CDR3 protein: ASSDSTTTRGRVSDTQY
D gene: TRBD2
V gene: TRBV6-4

CDR3 protein: SAPEASGSADTQY
D gene: TRBD2
V gene: TRBV20-1

CDR3 protein: ATSDLTGSQPQH
D gene: .
V gene: TRBV24-1

CDR3 protein: SAREEGYEQY
D gene: .
V gene: TRBV20-1

CDR3 protein: ASSQDSGGHDDQPQH
D gene: .
V gene: TRBV3-1

CDR3 protein: ASSRQGRNTEAF
D gene: TRBD1
V gene: TRBV11-2

CDR3 protein: SARSSSGSYEQY
D gene: TRBD2
V gene: TRBV20-1

CDR3 protein: ASINRNQPQH
D gene: .
V gene: TRBV12-3/TRBV12-4

CDR3 protein: ASSKSRQSSYNEQF
D gene: .
V gene: TRBV7-3

CDR3 protein: SASTDEQY
D gene: .
V gene: TRBV20-1

CDR3 protein: ASTQGSGYT
D gene: .
V gene: TRBV6-1

CDR3 protein: ASSPNSSYEQY
D gene: .
V gene: TRBV18

CDR3 protein: SAFETSSYEQY
D gene: .
V gene: TRBV20-1

CDR3 protein: ASKKNYGYT
D gene: .
V gene: TRBV6-1

CDR3 protein: ASSPGFHTDTQY
D gene: .
V gene: TRBV12-3/TRBV12-4

CDR3 protein: ASSFARGAVTEAF
D gene: .
V gene: TRBV7-6

CDR3 protein: SVERGDTGGPEAF
D gene: .
V gene: TRBV29-1

CDR3 protein: ASSQEGTHMNTEAF
D gene: .
V gene: TRBV4-1

CDR3 protein: ASSFRRQDYEQY
D gene: .
V gene: TRBV11-2

CDR3 protein: ASRDDRDNSPLH
D gene: TRBD1
V gene: TRBV10-1

CDR3 protein: ASSESGGPNEQF
D gene: TRBD1
V gene: TRBV6-1

CDR3 protein: ASSYLSLREQY
D gene: .
V gene: TRBV6-2/TRBV6-3

CDR3 protein: ASSLVSSTETQY
D gene: .
V gene: TRBV7-2

CDR3 protein: SAPRGLAGDTGELF
D gene: TRBD2
V gene: TRBV20-1

CDR3 protein: ASSTGAPNTVAF
D gene: .
V gene: TRBV18

CDR3 protein: ASSYSGYNGQF
D gene: .
V gene: TRBV6-5